The 28 T cell receptor beta chains below all came from one sample that was sequenced in a study of cytomegalovirus exposure and HLA in healthy donors. Primers for the PCR totalled 60 Vbeta and 13 Jbeta. Data came from immunoSEQ multiplex PCR; TCRdb stores just in-frame clones and leaves some out. Seen here are approximately 91,000 clones, about two thirds observed once, and the top ten hold over 0.95%. Sequencing used PBMCs. These receptors all come from a female donor in good health and CMV-seronegative.

The rearrangement joins TRBV18 to TRBJ1-5; 8 nucleotides line up with TRBD1. V dropped 3 bases and J dropped 7; count of bases not matched to a gene: 8. Germline CDR1 is KGHSH and CDR2 is LQKENI. The CDR3 consists of 15 residues. CDR3: CASSPSGTGPQPQHF. The CDR3 coding sequence is TGTGCCAGCTCACCTTCTGGGACAGGTCCCCAGCCCCAGCATTTT.

V and J are TRBV5-1 and TRBJ2-5; 9 bases line up with TRBD2. From germline, CDR1 is SGHRS and CDR2 YFSETQ. V dropped 5 bases and J dropped 3; count of bases not matched to a gene: 8. This CDR3 is built from 15 residues. CDR3: CASREGSGGEETQYF. In DNA, the CDR3 is TGCGCCAGCAGGGAGGGTAGCGGGGGAGAAGAGACCCAGTACTTC.

The chain has TRBV6-4 and TRBJ2-6, with 9 bases matching TRBD1. V gave up 2 bases and J gave up 1 base; unmatched junction bases: 0. The CDR3 has 16 amino acids. Germline CDR1 MRHNA, CDR2 SNTAGT. Here the CDR3 reads CASSDGTGSGANVLTF. The DNA for the CDR3 is TGTGCCAGCAGTGACGGGACAGGGTCTGGGGCCAACGTCCTGACTTTC.

This chain links TRBV5-1 with TRBJ2-1; 12 bases line up with TRBD1. Germline CDR1 is SGHRS and CDR2 is YFSETQ. CDR3 length: 14 amino acids. After removal of 0 bases from V and 9 bases from J, the junction contained 1 base not matched to a gene. The CDR3 region has the DNA TGCGCCAGCAGCTTGGGGGACAGGGGGCGTGAGCAGTTCTTC. This codes for CASSLGDRGREQFF. The full variable domain, completed using reference TRBV5-1 and TRBJ2-1, is KAGVTQTPRYLIKTRGQQVTLSCSPISGHRSVSWYQQTPGQGLQFLFEYFSETQRNKGNFPGRFSGRQFSNSRSEMNVSTLELGDSALYLCASSLGDRGREQFFGPGTRLTVL.

V is TRBV2 and J is TRBJ1-4, with D possibly being TRBD1 (6 bases). Trimming left V 10 bases short and J 0 bases short, with 21 bases between. The CDR3 totals 17 residues. Germline values: CDR1 SNHLY, CDR2 FYNNEI. The CDR3 protein is CATEQGGMDATNEKLFF. In nucleotides, the CDR3 is TGTGCCACCGAGCAAGGGGGAATGGATGCAACTAATGAAAAACTGTTTTTT.

The genes are TRBV4-1 and TRBJ1-1; 9 bases are shared with TRBD1. Germline V lookup: CDR1 MGHRA, CDR2 YSYEKL. With 3 bases clipped from V and 1 base from J, the junction kept 12 bases outside the gene matches. This CDR3 contains 18 residues. CDR3 sequence (DNA): TGCGCCAGCAGCCATTCAGGGCTACAGGGGGCCGCGAACACTGAAGCTTTCTTT. Translating gives CASSHSGLQGAANTEAFF.

In regard to this clone: Other DNA sequences in the sample encode the same CDR3. The chain has TRBV5-6 and TRBJ1-4; D is uncertain. CDR3 length equals 13 residues. The germline V gene encodes CDR1 SGHDT and CDR2 YYEEEE. Trimming stripped 0 bases from V and 6 bases from J, with 6 bases between. CDR3 sequence reads: CASSLVRDEKLFF. The CDR3 nucleotides are TGTGCCAGCAGCTTGGTTAGAGATGAAAAACTGTTTTTT.

This clone has a single count. The J gene is TRBJ1-1, the V gene TRBV27; 10 bases align to TRBD1. Germline V gives CDR1 MNHEY, CDR2 SMNVEV (reference sequence). Losses at the gene ends were 6 bases for V and 3 bases for J; bases not matched to a gene: 10. There are 16 residues in the CDR3. As DNA, the CDR3 is TGTGCCAGCAGCCGACGCCGGGACAGGGGTTACACTGAAGCTTTCTTT. Translating gives CASSRRRDRGYTEAFF.

This chain uses TRBV5-1 with TRBJ2-5, with 8 bases matching TRBD1. The closer fit of TRBJ2-7 to the DNA end suggests the J call may be wrong. The CDR3 loop spans 14 amino acids. Germline CDR1 SGHRS, CDR2 YFSETQ. Here the CDR3 DNA reads TGCGCCAGCAGCTTGGGGACAGGGATGTACGAGCAGTACTTC. This encodes CASSLGTGMYEQYF.

This sequence joins TRBV6-1 and TRBJ2-7; D may be TRBD2 (6 bases). V was pared by 8 bases and J by 5 bases, with 19 bases between. CDR1 is MNHNS and CDR2 is SASEGT in the germline V gene. This CDR3 region has 14 residues. The CDR3 nucleotides are TGTGCCAGCGGACCTGGGAGGCGTCGGGACGAGCAGTACTTC. Translation gives CASGPGRRRDEQYF.

V usage is TRBV6-4 and J usage is TRBJ2-3; 9 nucleotides agree with TRBD2. The V gene's germline CDR1 is MRHNA and CDR2 SNTAGT. V trimming: 0 bases; J trimming: 3 bases; junction bases outside the gene matches: 4. CDR3 length: 16 amino acids. The CDR3 spells CASSDSASGATDTQYF. The CDR3 nucleotides are TGTGCCAGCAGTGACTCTGCTAGCGGGGCTACAGATACGCAGTATTTT.

This clone has only a few counts. This chain uses TRBV5-1 with TRBJ2-2; D gene unclear. Germline CDR1 and CDR2: SGHRS and YFSETQ. The CDR3 runs to 15 residues. The ends were cut back, 3 bases at V and 5 bases at J, with 14 bases in the middle. This chain's CDR3 is CASSSLLKETGELFF. The CDR3 nucleotides are TGCGCCAGCAGCTCCCTCCTCAAGGAGACCGGGGAGCTGTTTTTT.

The gene calls are TRBV10-2 and TRBJ2-5, with TRBD1 matching 8 bases. Per the germline V gene, CDR1 is WSHSY and CDR2 is SAAADI. This CDR3 is built from 15 residues. The V gene end was trimmed by 7 bases and the J gene end by 0 bases; junction bases not matched to a gene: 7. The CDR3 DNA sequence: TGCGCCAGCACCCTGACAGGGGAGAACCAAGAGACCCAGTACTTC. Its protein is CASTLTGENQETQYF.

V and J are TRBV11-2 and TRBJ2-7; the D gene is possibly TRBD2 (5 bases). CDR3 length: 11 residues. Trimming took 5 bases from V and 7 from J, leaving 9 bases between them. Germline V CDR1 and CDR2: SGHAT, FQNNGV. The CDR3 DNA follows: TGTGCCAGCAGCCTCCCGGGGGAGCAGTACTTC. It is translated as CASSLPGEQYF.

The rearrangement uses TRBV12-2 and TRBJ1-3. TRBV12-2 is tagged as a pseudogene. The CDR3 consists of 11 residues. Written as DNA, the CDR3 is TGTGCAAGTCGCTTACGGGACACCATATATTTT. It encodes CASRLRDTIYF.

The chain uses TRBV9 and TRBJ2-7; 9 nucleotides line up with TRBD2. Germline V gives CDR1 SGDLS, CDR2 YYNGEE. This CDR3 comprises 16 residues. V lost 0 bases, J lost 3 bases, and 7 bases stayed unmatched. CDR3 nucleotide sequence: TGTGCCAGCAGCGTAGGAGGGGGTAGCGGGGGCTACGAGCAGTACTTC. Its translation is CASSVGGGSGGYEQYF. Full variable domain (outside the CDR3, taken from reference TRBV9 and TRBJ2-7): DSGVTQTPKHLITATGQRVTLRCSPRSGDLSVYWYQQSLDQGLQFLIQYYNGEERAKGNILERFSAQQFPDLHSELNLSSLELGDSALYFCASSVGGGSGGYEQYFGPGTRLTVT.

This clone was detected only a few times. V is TRBV6-5 and J is TRBJ2-1, with 7 bases aligning to TRBD1. The CDR3 has 13 amino acids. The germline V gene has CDR1 MNHEY and CDR2 SVGAGI. V shed 5 bases, J shed 7 bases, and the junction held 5 bases outside the gene matches. The CDR3 DNA is TGTGCCAGCAGTCAGACAGGGTGGAATGAGCAGTTCTTC. Protein: CASSQTGWNEQFF.

Only one count was recorded for this clone. The rearrangement links TRBV9 to TRBJ1-2, with 8 bases that match TRBD1. CDR3 length: 19 residues. Trimming took 0 bases from V and 8 from J; bases not matched to a gene: 21. CDR1 and CDR2 from the germline V gene are SGDLS and YYNGEE. Here the CDR3 DNA reads TGTGCCAGCAGCGTAGCTACTGGGCAGGGGGCCCCTTCATTCGGCGGCTACACCTTC. The encoded protein is CASSVATGQGAPSFGGYTF.

This clone appeared many times. The rearrangement links TRBV6-6 to TRBJ1-2; D is ambiguous. Germline lookup yields CDR1 MNHNY and CDR2 SVGAGI (reference sequence). With 0 bases removed from V and 3 bases from J, the gap between germline ends came to 8 bases. There are 14 residues in the CDR3. The CDR3: CASSYSADYYGYTF. CDR3 sequence (DNA): TGTGCCAGCAGTTACTCGGCAGACTACTATGGCTACACCTTC.

This clone was detected only a few times. This chain joins TRBV7-3 and TRBJ2-6; 8 nucleotides agree with TRBD1. The CDR3 has 16 residues. V lost 5 bases, J lost 8 bases, and 11 bases stayed unmatched. The V gene's germline CDR1 is SGHTA and CDR2 FQGTGA. CDR3: CASSQQGALSPNVLTF. CDR3 sequence (DNA): TGTGCCAGCAGCCAGCAGGGGGCCCTTTCGCCCAACGTCCTGACTTTC.

This clone was counted a few times. The CDR3 sequence: CASSMTGRYNSPLHF. The CDR3 coding sequence is TGTGCCAGCAGCATGACAGGGAGATATAATTCACCCCTCCACTTT. V usage is TRBV7-2 and J usage is TRBJ1-6; 7 positions match TRBD1. The trim removed 5 bases at V and 4 bases at J, leaving 5 bases unmatched. The CDR3 is made up of 15 amino acids. Germline CDR1 is SGHTA and CDR2 is FQGNSA. The variable domain in full, with the rest retrieved from reference TRBV7-2 and TRBJ1-6, is GAGVSQSPSNKVTEKGKDVELRCDPISGHTALYWYRQSLGQGLEFLIYFQGNSAPDKSGLPSDRFSAERTGGSVSTLTIQRTQQEDSAVYLCASSMTGRYNSPLHFGNGTRLTVT.

In DNA, the CDR3 is TGTGCCAGCAGCTCAGAGGGACAGCGCAATCAGCCCCAGCATTTT. Its translation: CASSSEGQRNQPQHF. V is TRBV7-8 and J is TRBJ1-5; 7 bases match TRBD1. With 4 bases clipped from V and 2 bases from J, the junction kept 5 bases outside the gene matches. The CDR3 contains 15 residues. The germline CDR1 and CDR2 sequences are SGHVS and FQNEAQ.

The rearrangement joins TRBV9 to TRBJ2-1; TRBD1 aligns across 10 bases. The germline V gene encodes CDR1 SGDLS and CDR2 YYNGEE. J lost 7 bases, V lost 4 bases, and 2 bases had no gene match. The CDR3 totals 13 residues. CDR3 bases: TGTGCCAGCAGCTGGGACAGGGGTAATGAGCAGTTCTTC. Amino acids: CASSWDRGNEQFF.

In the case of this clone: This CDR3 is also generated by other DNA sequences in the sample. The rearrangement links TRBV28 to TRBJ1-5, with D uncertain. The CDR3 consists of 15 residues. The germline gives CDR1 MDHEN, CDR2 SYDVKM. V lost 1 base to trimming and J lost 8 bases, with 15 bases between them. Here the CDR3 reads CASSLLGEGTKPQHF. The CDR3 DNA is TGTGCCAGCAGTTTATTAGGTGAGGGAACCAAGCCCCAGCATTTT.

The chain is built from TRBV5-1 and TRBJ2-7; 8 nucleotides agree with TRBD1. The CDR3 totals 14 residues. The trim removed 3 bases at V and 2 bases at J, leaving 4 bases unmatched. The germline V gene encodes CDR1 SGHRS and CDR2 YFSETQ. The CDR3 coding sequence is TGCGCCAGCAGCTACCGGGACAGGACCTACGAGCAGTACTTC. Translation: CASSYRDRTYEQYF.

By sample fraction, this clone is medium-sized (0.01 to 0.1%). Written as DNA, the CDR3 is TGTGCCAGCAATCCGGCGGTGCCCGGGGAACTGTTTTTT. Translation gives CASNPAVPGELFF. V gene TRBV6-1 combines with J gene TRBJ1-4; no clear D. CDR1 is MNHNS, CDR2 SASEGT, per germline. There are 13 residues in the CDR3. The ends were cut back, 7 bases at V and 12 bases at J, with 18 bases in the middle.

This chain joins TRBV29-1 and TRBJ2-1; D possibly corresponds to TRBD2 (6 bases). Per the germline V gene, CDR1 is SQVTM and CDR2 is ANQGSEA. With 5 bases removed from V and 7 bases from J, the gap between germline ends came to 18 bases. This CDR3 has 14 amino acids. The CDR3 DNA follows: TGCAGCGTTCCGGACTACCTTTCTCGGAATGAGCAGTTCTTC. Translated: CSVPDYLSRNEQFF.

The chain is built from TRBV9 and TRBJ2-3; 10 nucleotides match TRBD2. This CDR3 comprises 16 residues. From germline, CDR1 is SGDLS and CDR2 YYNGEE. Germline trimming cut 2 bases from V and 1 base from J; bases unmatched to any gene: 4. The CDR3 spells CASSVSLAGGTDTQYF. The CDR3 nucleotides read TGTGCCAGCAGCGTTAGCCTAGCGGGGGGCACAGATACGCAGTATTTT.